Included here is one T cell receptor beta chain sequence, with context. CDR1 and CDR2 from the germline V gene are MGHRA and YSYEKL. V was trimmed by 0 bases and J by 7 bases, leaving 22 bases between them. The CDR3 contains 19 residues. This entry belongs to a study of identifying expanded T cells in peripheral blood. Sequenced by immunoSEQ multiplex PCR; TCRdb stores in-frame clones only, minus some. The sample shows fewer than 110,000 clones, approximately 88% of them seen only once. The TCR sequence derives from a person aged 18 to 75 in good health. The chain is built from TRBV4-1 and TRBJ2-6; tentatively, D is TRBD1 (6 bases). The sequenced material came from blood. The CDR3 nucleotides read TGCGCCAGCAGCCAAGATGTCAGGGGCCGGCCCCAAGTCGCCAACGTCCTGACTTTC. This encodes CASSQDVRGRPQVANVLTF.